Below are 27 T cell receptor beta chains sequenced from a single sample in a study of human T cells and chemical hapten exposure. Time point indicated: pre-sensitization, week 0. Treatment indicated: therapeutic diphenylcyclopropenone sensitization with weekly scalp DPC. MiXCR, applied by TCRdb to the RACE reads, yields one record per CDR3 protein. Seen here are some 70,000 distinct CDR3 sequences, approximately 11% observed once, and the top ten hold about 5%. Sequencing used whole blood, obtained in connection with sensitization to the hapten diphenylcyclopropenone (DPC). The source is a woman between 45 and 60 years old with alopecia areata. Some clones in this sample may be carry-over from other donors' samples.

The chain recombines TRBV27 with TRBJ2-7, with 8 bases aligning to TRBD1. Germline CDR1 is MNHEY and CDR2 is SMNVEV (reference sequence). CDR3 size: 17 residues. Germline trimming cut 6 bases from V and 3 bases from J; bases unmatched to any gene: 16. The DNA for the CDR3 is TGTGCCAGCAGCTCAAAACATCGCGGGACAGGCAACTACGAGCAGTACTTC. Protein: CASSSKHRGTGNYEQYF.

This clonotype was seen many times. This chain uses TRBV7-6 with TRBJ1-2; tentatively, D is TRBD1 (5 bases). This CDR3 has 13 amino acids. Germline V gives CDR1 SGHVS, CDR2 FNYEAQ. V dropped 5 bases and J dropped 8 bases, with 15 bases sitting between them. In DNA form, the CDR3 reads TGTGCCAGCAGCCAGTCGGCCGGGGCAGGCTACACCTTC. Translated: CASSQSAGAGYTF.

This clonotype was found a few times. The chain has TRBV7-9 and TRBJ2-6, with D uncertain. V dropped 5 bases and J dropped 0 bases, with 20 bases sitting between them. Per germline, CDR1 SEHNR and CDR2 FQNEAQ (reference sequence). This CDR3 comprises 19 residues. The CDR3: CASSPTSVLINSGANVLTF. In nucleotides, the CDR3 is TGTGCCAGCAGCCCAACATCGGTCCTAATTAACTCTGGGGCCAACGTCCTGACTTTC.

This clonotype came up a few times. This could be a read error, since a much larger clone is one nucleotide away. The CDR3 DNA follows: TGCAGCGTGTGCTTACAGGTCGCCAAAAACATTCAGTACTTC. Translated, it gives CSVCLQVAKNIQYF. The V gene is TRBV29-1, the J gene TRBJ2-4; D is possibly TRBD1 (5 bases). The CDR3 sequence is 14 residues long. The germline V and J ends were trimmed by 6 bases and 1 base, with 13 bases remaining between them. CDR1 SQVTM and CDR2 ANQGSEA come from the germline V gene.

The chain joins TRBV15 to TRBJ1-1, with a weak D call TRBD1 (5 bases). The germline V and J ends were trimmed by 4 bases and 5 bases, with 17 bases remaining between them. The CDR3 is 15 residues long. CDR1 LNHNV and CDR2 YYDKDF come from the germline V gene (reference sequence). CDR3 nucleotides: TGTGCCACCAGCACCAGGGTTAATGTAGATACTGAAGCTTTCTTT. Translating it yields CATSTRVNVDTEAFF. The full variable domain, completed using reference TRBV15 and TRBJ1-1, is DAMVIQNPRYQVTQFGKPVTLSCSQTLNHNVMYWYQQKSSQAPKLLFHYYDKDFNNEADTPDNFQSRRPNTSFCFLDIRSPGLGDTAMYLCATSTRVNVDTEAFFGQGTRLTVV.

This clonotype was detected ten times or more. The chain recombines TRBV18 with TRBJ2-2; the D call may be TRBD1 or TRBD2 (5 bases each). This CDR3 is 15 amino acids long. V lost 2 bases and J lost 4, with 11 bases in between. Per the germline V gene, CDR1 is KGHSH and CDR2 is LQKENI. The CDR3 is CASSPRQGATGELFF. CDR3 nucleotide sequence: TGTGCCAGCTCACCAAGGCAGGGAGCCACCGGGGAGCTGTTTTTT. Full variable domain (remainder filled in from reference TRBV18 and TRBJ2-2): NAGVMQNPRHLVRRRGQEARLRCSPMKGHSHVYWYRQLPEEGLKFMVYLQKENIIDESGMPKERFSAEFPKEGPSILRIQQVVRGDSAAYFCASSPRQGATGELFFGEGSRLTVL.

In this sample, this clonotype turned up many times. CDR3 in DNA: TGTGCCAGCAGCTTATCGATGAACACTGAAGCTTTCTTT. Protein product: CASSLSMNTEAFF. This rearrangement joins TRBV11-2 to TRBJ1-1; the D is unclear. V was trimmed by 2 bases and J by 0 bases, leaving 4 bases between them. CDR1 is SGHAT and CDR2 is FQNNGV in the germline V gene. CDR3 length: 13 amino acids.

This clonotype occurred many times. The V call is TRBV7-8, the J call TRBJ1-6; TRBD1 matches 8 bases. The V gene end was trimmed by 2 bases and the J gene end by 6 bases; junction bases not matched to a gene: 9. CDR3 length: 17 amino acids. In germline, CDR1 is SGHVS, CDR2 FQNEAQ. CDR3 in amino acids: CASSLIGLTGVNSPLHF. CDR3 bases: TGTGCCAGCAGCTTAATTGGGTTGACAGGGGTTAATTCACCCCTCCACTTT.

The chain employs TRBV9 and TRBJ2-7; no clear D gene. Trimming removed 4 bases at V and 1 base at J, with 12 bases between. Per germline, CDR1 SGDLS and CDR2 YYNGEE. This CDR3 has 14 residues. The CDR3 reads CASSPRTASYEQYF. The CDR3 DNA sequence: TGTGCCAGCAGCCCTAGGACGGCGTCCTACGAGCAGTACTTC.

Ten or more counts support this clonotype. In DNA form, the CDR3 reads TGTGCCAGCAGCCCTTTCGGGCGGGGAACTAATGAAAAACTGTTTTTT. Its translation is CASSPFGRGTNEKLFF. The chain carries TRBV14 and TRBJ1-4; D gene unclear. Germline CDR1 is SGHDN and CDR2 is FVKESK. The germline V and J ends were trimmed by 4 bases and 1 base, with 13 bases remaining between them. The CDR3 is 16 residues long.

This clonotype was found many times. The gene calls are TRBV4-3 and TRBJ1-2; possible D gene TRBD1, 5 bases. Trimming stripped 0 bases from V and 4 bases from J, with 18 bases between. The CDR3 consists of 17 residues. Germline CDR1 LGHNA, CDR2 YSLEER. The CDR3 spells CASSQDGAWGELYGYTF. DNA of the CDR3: TGCGCCAGCAGCCAAGATGGGGCCTGGGGGGAACTCTATGGCTACACCTTC.

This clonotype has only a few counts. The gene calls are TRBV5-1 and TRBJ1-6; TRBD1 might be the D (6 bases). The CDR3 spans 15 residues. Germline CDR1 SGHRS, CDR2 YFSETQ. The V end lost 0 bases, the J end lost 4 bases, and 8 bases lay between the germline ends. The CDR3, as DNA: TGCGCCAGCAGCTTGGATGGACAGTATAATTCACCCCTCCACTTT. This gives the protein CASSLDGQYNSPLHF.

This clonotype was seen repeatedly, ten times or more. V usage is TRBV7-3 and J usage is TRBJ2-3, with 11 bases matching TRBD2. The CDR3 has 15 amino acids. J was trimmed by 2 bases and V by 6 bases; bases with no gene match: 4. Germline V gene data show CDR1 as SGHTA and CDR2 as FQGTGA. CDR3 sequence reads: CASSGTSGPTDTQYF. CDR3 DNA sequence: TGTGCCAGCAGTGGGACTAGCGGTCCCACAGATACGCAGTATTTT.

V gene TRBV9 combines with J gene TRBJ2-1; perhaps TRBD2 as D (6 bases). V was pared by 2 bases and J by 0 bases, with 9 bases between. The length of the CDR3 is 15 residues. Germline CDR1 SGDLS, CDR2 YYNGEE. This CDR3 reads CASSVPGSSYNEQFF. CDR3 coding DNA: TGTGCCAGCAGCGTCCCCGGGAGCTCCTACAATGAGCAGTTCTTC.

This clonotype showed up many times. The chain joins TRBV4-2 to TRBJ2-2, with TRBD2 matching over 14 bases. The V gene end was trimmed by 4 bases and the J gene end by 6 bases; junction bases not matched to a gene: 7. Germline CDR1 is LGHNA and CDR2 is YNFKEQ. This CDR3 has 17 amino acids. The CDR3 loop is CASSRGLAGGESGELFF. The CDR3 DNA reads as TGTGCCAGCAGCCGAGGACTAGCGGGAGGAGAATCCGGGGAGCTGTTTTTT.

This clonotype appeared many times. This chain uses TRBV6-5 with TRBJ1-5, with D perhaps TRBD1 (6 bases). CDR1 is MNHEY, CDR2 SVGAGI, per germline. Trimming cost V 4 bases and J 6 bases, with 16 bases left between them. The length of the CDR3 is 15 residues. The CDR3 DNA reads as TGTGCCAGCAGTTTGAGGGGGGGTTGGGGTCAGCCCCAGCATTTT. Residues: CASSLRGGWGQPQHF.

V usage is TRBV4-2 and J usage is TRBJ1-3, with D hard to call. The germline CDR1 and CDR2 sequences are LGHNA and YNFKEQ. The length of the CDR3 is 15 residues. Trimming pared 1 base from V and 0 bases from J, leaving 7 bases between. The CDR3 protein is CASSQVSRSGNTIYF. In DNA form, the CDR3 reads TGTGCCAGCAGCCAAGTTTCTCGCTCTGGAAACACCATATATTTT.

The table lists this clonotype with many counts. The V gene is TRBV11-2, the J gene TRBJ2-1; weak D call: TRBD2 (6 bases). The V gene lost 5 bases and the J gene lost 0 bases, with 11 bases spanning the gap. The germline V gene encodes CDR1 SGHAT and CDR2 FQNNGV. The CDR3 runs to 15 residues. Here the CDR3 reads CASSITSNSYNEQFF. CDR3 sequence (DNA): TGTGCCAGCAGCATCACTAGCAACTCCTACAATGAGCAGTTCTTC.

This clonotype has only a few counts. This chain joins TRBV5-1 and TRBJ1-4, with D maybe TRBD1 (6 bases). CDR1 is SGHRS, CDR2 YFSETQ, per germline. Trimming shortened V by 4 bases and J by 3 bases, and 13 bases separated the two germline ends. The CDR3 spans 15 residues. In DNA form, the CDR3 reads TGCGCCAGCAGCATCGGGGGGCCGGCTAATGAAAAACTGTTTTTT. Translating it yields CASSIGGPANEKLFF. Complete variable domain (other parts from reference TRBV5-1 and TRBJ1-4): KAGVTQTPRYLIKTRGQQVTLSCSPISGHRSVSWYQQTPGQGLQFLFEYFSETQRNKGNFPGRFSGRQFSNSRSEMNVSTLELGDSALYLCASSIGGPANEKLFFGSGTQLSVL.

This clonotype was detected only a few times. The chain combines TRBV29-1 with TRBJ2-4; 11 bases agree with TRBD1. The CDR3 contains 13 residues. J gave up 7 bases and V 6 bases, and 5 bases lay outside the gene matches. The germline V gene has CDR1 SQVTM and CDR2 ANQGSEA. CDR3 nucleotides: TGCAGCGTAGAGGACAGGGGGCACAACATTCAGTACTTC. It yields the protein CSVEDRGHNIQYF.

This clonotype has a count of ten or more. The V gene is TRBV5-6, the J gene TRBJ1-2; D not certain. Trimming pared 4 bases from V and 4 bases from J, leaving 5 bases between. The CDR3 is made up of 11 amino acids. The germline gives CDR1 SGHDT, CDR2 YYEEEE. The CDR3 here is CASSLSYGYTF. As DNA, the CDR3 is TGTGCCAGCAGCCTCTCCTATGGCTACACCTTC.

Here the CDR3 DNA reads TGTGCCAGCTCACCTAGGGGGGGCCTGAACACTGAAGCTTTCTTT. Its translation is CASSPRGGLNTEAFF. The rearrangement uses TRBV18 and TRBJ1-1, with a weak D call TRBD1 (6 bases). V was trimmed by 3 bases and J by 0 bases, leaving 11 bases between them. Germline values: CDR1 KGHSH, CDR2 LQKENI. The CDR3 runs to 15 residues.

Written as DNA, the CDR3 is TGCAGCGTTCCGGAAGACTCGGCAGGCAGAGGTGATGGCTACACCTTC. Its translation: CSVPEDSAGRGDGYTF. The J gene is TRBJ1-2, the V gene TRBV29-1; D gene ambiguous. Trimming stripped 5 bases from V and 6 bases from J, with 25 bases between. Germline CDR1 SQVTM, CDR2 ANQGSEA. CDR3 length: 16 residues.

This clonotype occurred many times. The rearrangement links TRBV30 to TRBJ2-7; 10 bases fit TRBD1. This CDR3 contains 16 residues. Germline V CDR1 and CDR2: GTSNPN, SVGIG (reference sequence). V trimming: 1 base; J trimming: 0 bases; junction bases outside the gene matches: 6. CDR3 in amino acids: CAWSDRQGASSYEQYF. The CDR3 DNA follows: TGTGCCTGGAGTGATAGACAGGGGGCGAGCTCCTACGAGCAGTACTTC.

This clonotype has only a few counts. In DNA, the CDR3 is TGTGGCCGTCTCTCTGGAAACACCATATATTTT. Its translation is CGRLSGNTIYF. The J gene is TRBJ1-3, the V gene TRBV30; D is unresolved. From germline, CDR1 is GTSNPN and CDR2 SVGIG (reference sequence). The CDR3 covers 11 residues.

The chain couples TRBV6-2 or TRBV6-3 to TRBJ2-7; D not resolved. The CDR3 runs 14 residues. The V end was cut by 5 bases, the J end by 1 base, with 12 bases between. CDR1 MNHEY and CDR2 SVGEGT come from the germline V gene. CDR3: CASSDRGPSYEQYF. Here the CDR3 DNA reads TGTGCCAGCAGTGACCGCGGCCCTTCCTACGAGCAGTACTTC.

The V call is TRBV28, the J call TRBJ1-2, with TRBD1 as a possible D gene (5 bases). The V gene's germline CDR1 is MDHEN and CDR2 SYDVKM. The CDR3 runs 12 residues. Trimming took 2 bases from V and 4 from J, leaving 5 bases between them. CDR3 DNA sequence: TGTGCCAGCAGTTTAGGGACCTATGGCTACACCTTC. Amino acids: CASSLGTYGYTF.